This passage covers 11 T cell receptor beta chains from one sample sequenced in a study of blood T cells in healthy people across ages. Primed by a sample-barcoded 5' primer and a J-beta primer mix, a second PCR proceeded for roughly 7 to 11 cycles. TCRdb independently ran MiXCR on the 5' RACE reads; one entry per CDR3 protein. Of more than 1,000,000 distinct CDR3 sequences listed, under 30% were seen once; the top ten hold about 0.72%. The sample was also linked to a second study, of T cells of mothers and their children.

Sequencing was done on a sample of blood. These receptors were obtained from a girl aged 2 to 10 in good health.

This clonotype showed up just a few times. The rearrangement links TRBV20-1 to TRBJ2-3, with a weak D call TRBD2 (6 bases). V shed 0 bases and J shed 0 bases, with 13 bases lying between them. In germline, CDR1 is DFQATT, CDR2 SNEGSKA (reference sequence). The CDR3 has 16 amino acids. The CDR3 protein is CSARDPAGSSTDTQYF. CDR3 coding DNA: TGCAGTGCTAGAGATCCGGCGGGATCTAGCACAGATACGCAGTATTTT.

The rearrangement joins TRBV15 to TRBJ2-5; TRBD1 matches at 10 bases. The CDR3 has 14 residues. Trimming removed 3 bases from V and 4 bases from J; junction bases left unmatched: 2. Germline values: CDR1 LNHNV, CDR2 YYDKDF (reference sequence). CDR3 loop: CATSRGQGRETQYF. The CDR3 region has the DNA TGTGCCACCAGCAGGGGACAGGGGAGAGAGACCCAGTACTTC.

This clonotype showed up just a few times. A much larger clonotype is one base distant, so this may be a read error. The J gene is TRBJ1-3, the V gene TRBV7-2; TRBD1 might be the D (5 bases). CDR1 and CDR2 from the germline V gene are SGHTA and FQGNSA. The CDR3 runs to 17 residues. The CDR3 spells CASSLAAGLTGGDTIYF. The CDR3 coding sequence is TGTGCCAGCAGCTTAGCTGCGGGACTGACTGGTGGAGACACCATATATTTT.

This clonotype occurred many times. The chain combines TRBV29-1 with TRBJ2-1, with TRBD1 as a possible D gene (6 bases). Trimming shortened V by 7 bases and J by 6 bases, and 19 bases separated the two germline ends. The CDR3 is made up of 14 amino acids. Per the germline V gene, CDR1 is SQVTM and CDR2 is ANQGSEA. DNA of the CDR3: TGCAGCGCCCGATTTCTTCTAGGGGGCAATGAGCAGTTCTTC. This translates into CSARFLLGGNEQFF.

On this clonotype: Relative to the germline gene, one junction end is altered; a read error may explain this. The rearrangement uses TRBV19 and TRBJ2-3, with no clear D. The length of the CDR3 is 13 residues. The germline V gene has CDR1 LNHDA and CDR2 SQIVND (reference sequence). CDR3 coding DNA: TGTGCCAGTAGTATAGATCAGAGTCAGATCCGGAATTTT. Translated: CASSIDQSQIRNF.

For the CDR3, the DNA is TGTGCCAGCAGTTTTCGGCCCGGACAGGGGGCTTTGTTCCAAGAGACCCAGTACTTC. Encoded protein: CASSFRPGQGALFQETQYF. The chain combines TRBV28 with TRBJ2-5; TRBD1 matches at 11 bases. Losses at the gene ends were 3 bases for V and 1 base for J; bases not matched to a gene: 13. The CDR3 is made up of 19 amino acids. Looked up from germline, CDR1 is MDHEN and CDR2 is SYDVKM.

The sample holds a few counts of this clonotype. The rearrangement uses TRBV7-2 and TRBJ1-1; 7 bases line up with TRBD1. From germline, CDR1 is SGHTA and CDR2 FQGNSA. The CDR3 is 15 residues long. Germline trimming cut 0 bases from V and 10 bases from J; bases unmatched to any gene: 11. CDR3 amino acids: CASSLASGQGGGAFF. As DNA, the CDR3 is TGTGCCAGCAGCTTAGCGTCAGGGCAGGGGGGAGGAGCTTTCTTT.

This chain joins TRBV25-1 and TRBJ2-7; TRBD2 is a possible D gene (6 bases). Near its end, the DNA agrees better with TRBJ2-1, so the J call may be wrong. Germline-derived CDR1 and CDR2 are MGHDK and SYGVNS. The CDR3 covers 15 residues. This CDR3 reads CASSAIGGLDNEQFF. The CDR3 DNA is TGTGCCAGCAGTGCCATCGGGGGTTTGGACAATGAGCAGTTCTTC.

This clonotype showed up just a few times. V is TRBV4-3 and J is TRBJ2-7; D is possibly TRBD1 or TRBD2 (5 bases each). The CDR3 length is 14 residues. V was shortened by 4 bases and J by 3 bases, with 13 bases between the two germline ends. Germline CDR1 and CDR2: LGHNA and YSLEER. For the CDR3, the DNA is TGCGCCAGCAGCCCCTCGGGACCTCTCTACGAGCAGTACTTC. This encodes CASSPSGPLYEQYF.

The chain couples TRBV29-1 to TRBJ2-7; D perhaps matches TRBD1 (5 bases). This CDR3 has 12 amino acids. Germline-derived CDR1 and CDR2 are SQVTM and ANQGSEA. Here the CDR3 reads CSVWMDGAEQYF. The CDR3 DNA sequence: TGCAGTGTCTGGATGGATGGGGCCGAGCAGTACTTC.

This chain connects TRBV11-2 to TRBJ2-3; the match to TRBD1 covers 7 bases. The CDR3 sequence is 14 residues long. The germline gives CDR1 SGHAT, CDR2 FQNNGV. The junction had 10 bases not matched to a gene; V was cut back by 5 bases and J by 8 bases. CDR3 nucleotides: TGTGCCAGCAGCCAACGACAGGGTCCGGCTACGCAGTATTTT. Its translation: CASSQRQGPATQYF.